Listed below are T cell receptor beta chains from one sample, sequenced in a study of a mutant IDH1 vaccine in newly diagnosed glioma. Sequencing was performed with immunoSEQ multiplex PCR; in TCRdb, only in-frame clones are kept and a portion is missing. The top ten hold approximately 7.6% of the sample, which has 25,000 to 35,000 clones, 65% to 85% seen once. Their antigens are not known. Sample: PBMCs, taken from a glioma patient whose treatment included an IDH1 peptide vaccine. These TCRs come from a woman aged 18 to 35 with glioma. Each CDR3 is given with its conserved first and last residue. A D gene is named only where the DNA matches it firmly. Rows give clone size only sometimes, using once, few, many, or a class for an expanded clone.

j_call d_call clone_size v_call cdr3_nt cdr3_aa
TRBJ1-1 . . TRBV10-3 TGTGCCATCAGAGAACAGGGTTCGGACACTGAAGCTTTCTTT CAIREQGSDTEAFF
TRBJ1-5 . few TRBV5-5 TGTGCCAGCAGCCTCACGACGAAACCTAATAGCAATCAGCCCCAGCATTTT CASSLTTKPNSNQPQHF
TRBJ1-2 . . TRBV25-1 TGTGCCAGCACTGAAGGGGGGCGCTTACAAGGCTACACCTTC CASTEGGRLQGYTF
TRBJ1-3 . . TRBV25-1 TGTGCCAGCAGCAGGGGAAATGGAAACACCATATATTTT CASSRGNGNTIYF
TRBJ1-5 . . TRBV19 TGTGCCAGTAGCCCCAGCCTCAGACGTTATAGCAATCAGCCCCAGCATTTT CASSPSLRRYSNQPQHF
TRBJ1-1 . . TRBV7-9 TGTGCCAGCAGCCCGAGCACAGAGATGATGGAAGCTTTCTTT CASSPSTEMMEAFF
TRBJ1-2 TRBD1 . TRBV6-5 TGTGCCAGCGCAAGTCAGGGGGCTGGCTATGGCTACACCTTC CASASQGAGYGYTF
TRBJ1-5 . . TRBV2 TGTGCCAGCAGTGGGACCGGGGGCGGGGATCAGCCCCAGCATTTT CASSGTGGGDQPQHF
TRBJ1-6 TRBD1 . TRBV6-5 TGTGCCAGCACCATGGGACAGGCTAATTCACCCCTCCACTTT CASTMGQANSPLHF
TRBJ1-3 . once TRBV2 TGTGCCAGCGGGGAACAGGGAAACACCATATATTTT CASGEQGNTIYF
TRBJ2-3 TRBD2 . TRBV28 TGTGCCAGCAGTCCCCTAGCGGGGGGGACAGATACGCAGTATTTT CASSPLAGGTDTQYF
TRBJ1-1 TRBD1 . TRBV10-3 TGTGCCATCAGTGGAACCGGGACAGGGGTTTCCACTGAAGCTTTCTTT CAISGTGTGVSTEAFF
TRBJ2-1 TRBD2 once TRBV10-3 TGTGCCATCAGTGGGACTAGCGGGGGGCCGGGGTACAATGAGCAGTTCTTC CAISGTSGGPGYNEQFF
TRBJ2-2 . . TRBV5-4 TGTGCCAGCAGCCCCGGACTGCGACCTGGGGAGCTGTTTTTT CASSPGLRPGELFF
TRBJ1-1 . . TRBV29-1 TGCAGCGAGGACAGAGCGAACACTGAAGCTTTCTTT CSEDRANTEAFF
TRBJ1-1 . . TRBV7-2 TGTGCCAGCAGCTTAGGAAGTCCCACTGAAGCTTTCTTT CASSLGSPTEAFF